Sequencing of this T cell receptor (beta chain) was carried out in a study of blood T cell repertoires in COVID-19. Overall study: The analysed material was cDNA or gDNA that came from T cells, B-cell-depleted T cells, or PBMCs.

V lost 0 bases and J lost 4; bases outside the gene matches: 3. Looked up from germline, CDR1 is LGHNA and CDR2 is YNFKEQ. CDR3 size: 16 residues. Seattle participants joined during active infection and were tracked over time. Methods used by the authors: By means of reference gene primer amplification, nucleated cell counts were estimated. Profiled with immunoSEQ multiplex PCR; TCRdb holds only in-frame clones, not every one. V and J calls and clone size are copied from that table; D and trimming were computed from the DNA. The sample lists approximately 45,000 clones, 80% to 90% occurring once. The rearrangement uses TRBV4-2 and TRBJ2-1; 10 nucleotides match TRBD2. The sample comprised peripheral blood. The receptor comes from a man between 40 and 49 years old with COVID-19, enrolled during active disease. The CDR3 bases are TGTGCCAGCAGCCAAGAAACTAGCGGGGCGTACAATGAGCAGTTCTTC. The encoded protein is CASSQETSGAYNEQFF.